Below, 28 T cell receptor beta chains from the same sample are listed, as sequenced in a study of CD8 T cells in Susac syndrome. The authors reverse transcribed about 0.5 to 1 ug RNA with random hexamers. TCRdb reanalysed the immunoSEQ multiplex PCR reads using MiXCR and keeps one entry per CDR3 protein. The sample has roughly 150,000 distinct CDR3 sequences, roughly 94% seen once. The sample taken for sequencing was CD4+ T cells from PBMCs. These receptor sequences come from a human donor with multiple sclerosis.

This rearrangement joins TRBV5-1 to TRBJ2-5; TRBD2 might be the D (5 bases). V lost 0 bases and J 3 bases, leaving 9 bases between the germline ends. From germline, CDR1 is SGHRS and CDR2 YFSETQ. The CDR3 totals 14 residues. This CDR3 is CASSLGVGEETQYF. In DNA, the CDR3 is TGCGCCAGCAGCTTGGGTGTGGGAGAAGAGACCCAGTACTTC.

The chain is built from TRBV5-1 and TRBJ1-1; D unclear. From germline, CDR1 is SGHRS and CDR2 YFSETQ. V gave up 3 bases and J gave up 5 bases, with 11 bases separating them. This CDR3 is 13 amino acids long. The CDR3 sequence: CASSSPGGTEAFF. The CDR3 DNA follows: TGCGCCAGCAGCTCACCCGGTGGGACTGAAGCTTTCTTT.

The V and J genes are TRBV5-1 and TRBJ2-2; 7 bases align to TRBD1. J was trimmed by 2 bases and V by 2 bases; bases with no gene match: 6. This CDR3 contains 16 residues. Germline CDR1 is SGHRS and CDR2 is YFSETQ. CDR3 region: CASSFFGTDNTGELFF. The DNA of the CDR3 is TGCGCCAGCAGCTTTTTCGGGACAGATAACACCGGGGAGCTGTTTTTT.

The chain joins TRBV5-1 to TRBJ1-1; no clear D. In germline, CDR1 is SGHRS, CDR2 YFSETQ. The CDR3 totals 15 residues. The V end was cut by 0 bases, the J end by 4 bases, with 13 bases between. The CDR3 loop is CASSLVLGGGTEAFF. CDR3 nucleotide sequence: TGCGCCAGCAGCTTGGTTCTGGGAGGCGGCACTGAAGCTTTCTTT. Variable domain in full (rest from reference TRBV5-1 and TRBJ1-1): KAGVTQTPRYLIKTRGQQVTLSCSPISGHRSVSWYQQTPGQGLQFLFEYFSETQRNKGNFPGRFSGRQFSNSRSEMNVSTLELGDSALYLCASSLVLGGGTEAFFGQGTRLTVV.

This clonotype was seen once. At one of its ends the junction is not consistent with the germline gene, which may arise from a read error. The chain employs TRBV23-1 and TRBJ2-7; TRBD1 aligns across 7 bases. TRBV23-1 is treated as an ORF (open reading frame) with a function not yet certain. This CDR3 is 12 amino acids long. The DNA for the CDR3 is TGCGCCAGCAGTCACTACCGACAGGGTTTGGACTTC. Amino acid sequence: CASSHYRQGLDF.

This clonotype was recorded only once. This chain uses TRBV20-1 with TRBJ2-6; no definite D call. The germline V gene encodes CDR1 DFQATT and CDR2 SNEGSKA (reference sequence). This CDR3 spans 14 amino acids. The germline V and J ends were trimmed by 3 bases and 1 base, with 7 bases remaining between them. The CDR3 reads CSASHRSGANVLTF. The DNA of the CDR3 is TGCAGTGCTAGCCATCGTTCTGGGGCCAACGTCCTGACTTTC.

The chain couples TRBV5-4 to TRBJ2-7; TRBD1 aligns across 8 bases. CDR1 and CDR2 from the germline V gene are SGHNT and YYREEE (reference sequence). The CDR3 runs to 16 residues. With 4 bases clipped from V and 1 base from J, the junction kept 10 bases outside the gene matches. The CDR3 DNA follows: TGTGCCAGCAGCCCCGCGACAGGGGACCGATCCTACGAGCAGTACTTC. Translating gives CASSPATGDRSYEQYF.

The rearrangement links TRBV12-3 or TRBV12-4 to TRBJ1-1, with a possible D match to TRBD1 (6 bases). The V and J ends lost 6 bases and 4 bases respectively, with 12 bases between them. The CDR3 is 13 amino acids. The CDR3 bases are TGTGCCAGCAGAGAAACAGGGACCACTGAAGCTTTCTTT. Translating it yields CASRETGTTEAFF.

The genes are TRBV12-3 or TRBV12-4 and TRBJ2-7, with a weak D call TRBD1 (5 bases). V shed 5 bases and J shed 4 bases, with 12 bases lying between them. There are 13 residues in the CDR3. CDR3 amino acids: CASSLRQKYEQYF. The CDR3 DNA sequence: TGTGCCAGCAGTCTCCGACAGAAATACGAGCAGTACTTC.

V gene TRBV3-1 combines with J gene TRBJ1-1; D remains unclear. The CDR3 sequence is 13 residues long. Trimming shortened V by 6 bases and J by 2 bases, and 10 bases separated the two germline ends. Germline lookup yields CDR1 LGHDT and CDR2 YNNKEL (reference sequence). In nucleotides, the CDR3 is TGTGCCAGCAGGTTTCGCGGTAACACTGAAGCTTTCTTT. Protein product: CASRFRGNTEAFF.

The chain joins TRBV10-3 to TRBJ1-2; no firm D call. V lost 6 bases, J lost 7 bases, and 9 bases lay in between. The CDR3 loop spans 11 amino acids. The germline V gene has CDR1 ENHRY and CDR2 SYGVKD. CDR3 in DNA: TGTGCCATCAGCAACGAGGGTGGCTACACCTTC. Translation: CAISNEGGYTF.

The CDR3 nucleotides read TGTGCCAGCAGTTCCCAGGGTGCGGCTTTCTTT. The encoded protein is CASSSQGAAFF. This chain joins TRBV6-2 or TRBV6-3 and TRBJ1-1; a possible D gene is TRBD1 (5 bases). The V gene's germline CDR1 is MNHEY and CDR2 SVGEGT. V lost 4 bases to trimming and J lost 11 bases, with 11 bases between them. CDR3 size: 11 residues.

The chain couples TRBV5-1 to TRBJ2-7, with 7 bases aligning to TRBD2. This CDR3 is 15 amino acids long. The V gene end was trimmed by 1 base and the J gene end by 3 bases; junction bases not matched to a gene: 7. Looked up from germline, CDR1 is SGHRS and CDR2 is YFSETQ. The DNA for the CDR3 is TGCGCCAGCAGCTTGAGTAGCGGGTCCATCTACGAGCAGTACTTC. It is translated as CASSLSSGSIYEQYF.

The chain combines TRBV28 with TRBJ2-3; D gene unclear. The CDR3 length is 15 residues. V was clipped by 6 bases and J by 0 bases, with 13 bases between them. Germline assignment: CDR1 MDHEN and CDR2 SYDVKM. This CDR3 reads CASRDQVLSTDTQYF. CDR3 nucleotide sequence: TGTGCCAGCAGAGATCAGGTCTTGAGCACAGATACGCAGTATTTT.

CDR3 nucleotides: TGTGCCAGCACCGATTACAGTCGGGAAAAACTGTTTTTT. Protein sequence: CASTDYSREKLFF. The chain combines TRBV6-5 with TRBJ1-4, with D unresolved. The CDR3 contains 13 residues. Looked up from germline, CDR1 is MNHEY and CDR2 is SVGAGI. Trimming removed 7 bases at V and 8 bases at J, with 14 bases between.

The CDR3 DNA follows: TGTGCGAGCCGGGAGCTGGGGACCGGGGAGCTGTTTTTT. Amino acids: CASRELGTGELFF. The V and J genes are TRBV28 and TRBJ2-2, with a weak D call TRBD2 (6 bases). The CDR3 extends over 13 amino acids. Germline V lookup: CDR1 MDHEN, CDR2 SYDVKM.

This chain connects TRBV7-3 to TRBJ2-6; 10 bases line up with TRBD1. CDR1 SGHTA and CDR2 FQGTGA come from the germline V gene. V gave up 5 bases and J gave up 2 bases; unmatched junction bases: 6. The CDR3 extends over 17 amino acids. Here the CDR3 reads CASSLGGTGAGANVLTF. DNA for the CDR3: TGTGCCAGCAGCCTGGGCGGGACAGGGGCTGGGGCCAACGTCCTGACTTTC.

The V call is TRBV19, the J call TRBJ1-5; 8 positions agree with TRBD1. J gave up 5 bases and V 4 bases, and 7 bases lay outside the gene matches. Germline CDR1 LNHDA, CDR2 SQIVND (reference sequence). There are 15 residues in the CDR3. The CDR3 nucleotides read TGTGCCAGTAGTACAGAGGGACAGGTCGATCAGCCCCAGCATTTT. The encoded protein is CASSTEGQVDQPQHF.

The chain couples TRBV18 to TRBJ2-1, with D tentatively TRBD1 (5 bases). CDR1 is KGHSH, CDR2 LQKENI, per germline. Trimming pared 2 bases from V and 5 bases from J, leaving 16 bases between. The CDR3 has 16 amino acids. CDR3 in amino acids: CASSPGVQQGHNEQFF. DNA for the CDR3: TGTGCCAGCTCACCAGGGGTCCAGCAGGGCCACAATGAGCAGTTCTTC.

The chain is built from TRBV5-6 and TRBJ1-3; tentative D call: TRBD1 (6 bases). V was clipped by 0 bases and J by 0 bases, with 13 bases between them. CDR3 length: 17 residues. Germline values: CDR1 SGHDT, CDR2 YYEEEE. The CDR3 nucleotides are TGTGCCAGCAGCTTGGCCGGGACACCCATCTCTGGAAACACCATATATTTT. Its protein is CASSLAGTPISGNTIYF.

This rearrangement joins TRBV6-6 to TRBJ1-1; D unclear. CDR1 and CDR2 from the germline V gene are MNHNY and SVGAGI (reference sequence). V lost 5 bases, J lost 1 base, and 5 bases lay in between. This CDR3 is 12 amino acids long. The CDR3 nucleotides are TGTGCCAGCAGTCACCCGAACACTGAAGCTTTCTTT. It is translated as CASSHPNTEAFF.

V usage is TRBV20-1 and J usage is TRBJ2-7; no definite D call. Germline V gives CDR1 DFQATT, CDR2 SNEGSKA (reference sequence). This CDR3 is built from 13 residues. V gave up 3 bases and J gave up 2 bases, with 11 bases separating them. CDR3 residues: CSASGRAPYEQYF. Here the CDR3 DNA reads TGCAGTGCTAGTGGTAGGGCCCCCTACGAGCAGTACTTC.

The chain has TRBV18 and TRBJ1-1; unclear D gene. V lost 2 bases and J 4 bases, leaving 14 bases between the germline ends. Germline V gene sequence: CDR1 KGHSH, CDR2 LQKENI. This CDR3 is built from 15 residues. This CDR3 is CASSPSGGSGTEAFF. CDR3 DNA sequence: TGTGCCAGCTCACCATCGGGAGGGTCGGGCACTGAAGCTTTCTTT.

The chain joins TRBV5-4 to TRBJ1-4; D remains ambiguous. This CDR3 comprises 14 residues. V was cut by 0 bases and J by 7 bases, with 10 bases left in between. The V gene's germline CDR1 is SGHNT and CDR2 YYREEE (reference sequence). The CDR3 loop reads CASSLGGLSEKLFF. CDR3 nucleotides: TGTGCCAGCAGCTTGGGAGGTTTGAGTGAAAAACTGTTTTTT.

The rearrangement uses TRBV10-3 and TRBJ2-6, with D perhaps matching TRBD1 (5 bases). CDR3 length equals 13 residues. With 10 bases removed from V and 2 bases from J, the gap between germline ends came to 9 bases. Germline CDR1 is ENHRY and CDR2 is SYGVKD. The CDR3 protein is CASQGAGANVLTF. CDR3 nucleotides: TGTGCCAGTCAGGGTGCTGGGGCCAACGTCCTGACTTTC.

The chain joins TRBV6-2 or TRBV6-3 to TRBJ2-6, with TRBD1 matching 7 bases. Germline-derived CDR1 and CDR2 are MNHEY and SVGEGT. Trimming at V came to 4 bases and at J to 0 bases, leaving 3 bases not matched to a gene. The CDR3 is 16 residues long. The CDR3 sequence is CASSLGQTSGANVLTF. The CDR3 DNA reads TGTGCCAGCAGTTTGGGACAGACCTCTGGGGCCAACGTCCTGACTTTC.

The chain links TRBV4-1 to TRBJ2-2, with D possibly being TRBD1 or TRBD2 (5 bases each). The CDR3 runs 15 residues. Deletions cut 5 bases from V and 4 bases from J, with 14 bases between. The germline V gene has CDR1 MGHRA and CDR2 YSYEKL. CDR3 residues: CASSREGHGTGELFF. In nucleotides, the CDR3 is TGCGCCAGCAGCAGAGAGGGGCACGGCACCGGGGAGCTGTTTTTT.

The chain is built from TRBV30 and TRBJ2-3; no definite D call. The germline CDR1 and CDR2 sequences are GTSNPN and SVGIG (reference sequence). Trimming stripped 4 bases from V and 2 bases from J, with 7 bases between. This CDR3 has 12 amino acids. The CDR3 DNA reads TGTGCCTGGAATCAAAACACAGATACGCAGTATTTT. Protein product: CAWNQNTDTQYF.